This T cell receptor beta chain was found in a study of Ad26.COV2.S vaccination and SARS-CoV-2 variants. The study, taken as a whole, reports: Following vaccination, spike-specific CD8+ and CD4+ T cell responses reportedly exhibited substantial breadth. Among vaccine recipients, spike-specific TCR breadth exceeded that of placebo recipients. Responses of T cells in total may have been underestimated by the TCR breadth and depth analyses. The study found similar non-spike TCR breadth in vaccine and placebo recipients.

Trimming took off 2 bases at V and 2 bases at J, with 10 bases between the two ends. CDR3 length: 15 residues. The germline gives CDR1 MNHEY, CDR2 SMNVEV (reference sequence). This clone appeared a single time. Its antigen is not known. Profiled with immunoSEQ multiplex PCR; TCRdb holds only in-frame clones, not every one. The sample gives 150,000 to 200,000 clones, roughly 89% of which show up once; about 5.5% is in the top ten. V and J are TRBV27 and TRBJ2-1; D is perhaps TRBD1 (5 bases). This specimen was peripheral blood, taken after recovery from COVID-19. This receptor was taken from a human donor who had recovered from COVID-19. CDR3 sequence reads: CASSLGAEAYNEQFF. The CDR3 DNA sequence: TGTGCCAGCAGTTTAGGGGCGGAAGCCTACAATGAGCAGTTCTTC.